This T cell receptor (beta chain) was sequenced in a study of regulatory T cells in long-lasting Graves disease (dated by TCRdb to about 2021). In terms of the full investigation: Persistent Graves' disease was defined as antithyroid drug treatment for over 5 years with persistently positive TSH receptor autoantibodies. Persistent Graves' disease patients were compared with newly diagnosed Graves' disease patients by peripheral blood TCR sequencing and RNA sequencing. The study took place in China and was registered as a clinical trial. A total of some 33 samples were covered by TCR sequencing, comprising about 13 persistent and about 20 newly diagnosed Graves' disease patients. In the clinical cohort, patients with persistent Graves' disease had used antithyroid drugs for an average of about 10.3 years. What the authors observed across the whole study: Only peripheral blood was studied, because thyroid tissue, the primary lesion, was inaccessible. Persistent Graves' disease patients showed lower TCR Shannon entropy and fewer highly expanded clones than newly diagnosed patients, suggesting clonal expansion. Sequencing and analysis were limited to the TCR beta chain. TRBV28, TRBJ1-2 and TRBJ2-5 were preferentially used in persistent disease, while TRBV20-1 and TRBJ2-1 were favored in newly diagnosed disease. The small sample size was acknowledged by the authors as a limitation that may reduce accuracy. More public clonotypes were shared among persistent patients (under 3,000) than among newly diagnosed patients (roughly 960).

Turning to this clonotype: Its specific antigen is unknown. The sample holds no much larger clone one base away, and base qualities are not on file.

What the time point label conveys for this sample: persistent/refractory GD, antithyroid drugs over 5 years with positive TRAb. RNA was extracted from PBMCs in TRIzol for both TCR sequencing and RNA sequencing. The diagnosis of Graves' disease was made according to American Thyroid Association guidelines. Patients were recruited from an endocrinology department in Xi'an, China. From each patient, 8 to 10 milliliters of peripheral blood was collected into an EDTA anticoagulant tube. Ficoll Paque Plus density gradient separation was used to isolate PBMCs, and no further T cell sorting was performed. An Agilent 2100 Bioanalyzer and agarose gel were used to check RNA quality, and a NanoDrop 2000 was used to measure RNA concentration. The junction carries 6 bases between V and J, which are trimmed by 3 bases and 7 bases respectively. Looking up the germline V gene yields CDR1 SQVTM and CDR2 ANQGSEA. Spanning cysteine to phenylalanine, the CDR3 consists of 10 amino acids. Solely the CDR3 DNA is kept, with 30 bases framed from the first base.

Receptor libraries were prepared by multiplex PCR. Sequenced using an Illumina HiSeq 4000. TCR beta libraries were built with iRepertoire HTBI primers and Arm-PCR amplification of CDR3 regions. Gel purification was performed on PCR products prior to sequencing. The original pipeline was this. A total of 62 TRBV and some 15 TRBJ segments were identified across samples and were used for gene usage analysis of CDR3 amino acid clonotypes. Filtered high-quality paired reads were merged into contigs using COPE and FqMerger. BLAST was used to align contigs to the IMGT TRBV, TRBD and TRBJ reference genes, and CDR3 was defined following IMGT. Clonotypes above 0.1% frequency were classified as highly expanded clones. Shannon entropy was used to measure repertoire diversity, and the Gini coefficient was used to measure V-J evenness. Clonotypes shared by more than one individual were considered public. TCRdb reprocessed the public reads (quality trimming at Q25 with fastp, clone calling with MiXCR) and kept in-frame beta chains. Rows matching on CDR3 protein sequence are summarized as one entry with the most common DNA and genes. The V and J calls and clone size come from TCRdb's table, not from the authors' own analysis. This sample comprises 300,000 to 400,000 distinct CDR3 sequences, around 19% of them detected only once. 29% of the sample goes to the ten largest clones.

The V and J genes are TRBV29-1 and TRBJ1-1, with the D segment identity uncertain. Sequences were derived from peripheral blood mononuclear cells (PBMCs), sampled when the disease was refractory, from a patient treated with antithyroid drugs. The origin of this receptor is a female donor with Graves disease. The nucleotides are TGCAGCGTTGATAAGGTTGAAGCTTTCTTT. It encodes CSVDKVEAFF. The CDR3, completed at both ends by the reference TRBV29-1 and TRBJ1-1 genes, gives the full variable domain SAVISQKPSRDICQRGTSLTIQCQVDSQVTMMFWYRQQPGQSLTLIATANQGSEATYESGFVIDKFPISRPNLTFSTLTVSNMSPEDSSIYLCSVDKVEAFFGQGTRLTVV.